The 9 T cell receptor beta chains below were found in one sample sequenced in a study of T cell responses to AZD1222 COVID-19 vaccine. Clones were read by immunoSEQ multiplex PCR, and TCRdb kept only the in-frame ones, dropping some. Here the sample spans around 110,000 clones, about 92% being singletons. Here the sequenced sample was peripheral blood, taken on day 0 of AZD1222 vaccination. The receptors originated from an adult in good health.

Only a few counts were recorded for this clone. This rearrangement joins TRBV12-5 to TRBJ1-1; TRBD1 might be the D (6 bases). From germline, CDR1 is LGHNT and CDR2 FRNRAP. V was clipped by 7 bases and J by 3 bases, with 30 bases between them. The CDR3 length is 19 residues. This chain's CDR3 is CASARYPRDIDRVYTEAFF. Written as DNA, the CDR3 is TGTGCTAGTGCCCGATACCCCCGGGACATCGATAGAGTGTACACTGAAGCTTTCTTT.

The chain joins TRBV2 to TRBJ1-3; D may be TRBD1 (6 bases). V was trimmed by 6 bases and J by 2 bases, leaving 8 bases between them. The CDR3 is 13 amino acids. The germline V gene encodes CDR1 SNHLY and CDR2 FYNNEI. The CDR3 loop is CASRRGPGNTIYF. Written as DNA, the CDR3 is TGTGCCAGCAGGCGGGGGCCTGGAAACACCATATATTTT.

The J gene is TRBJ2-7, the V gene TRBV30; 7 bases line up with TRBD1. This CDR3 is built from 22 residues. Germline V gene sequence: CDR1 GTSNPN, CDR2 SVGIG (reference sequence). V gave up 2 bases and J gave up 3 bases; unmatched junction bases: 31. The CDR3 is CAWSSPIQGKLDMENLGYEQYF. The CDR3 DNA is TGTGCCTGGAGTTCACCAATACAGGGGAAACTGGATATGGAGAACCTAGGCTACGAGCAGTACTTC.

This sequence joins TRBV28 and TRBJ2-6; D is uncertain. The CDR3 has 15 amino acids. Germline V lookup: CDR1 MDHEN, CDR2 SYDVKM. V lost 6 bases and J 3 bases, leaving 12 bases between the germline ends. The CDR3 region has the DNA TGTGCCAGCAGCTCCCCCTCGGGTGGGGCCAACGTCCTGACTTTC. It encodes CASSSPSGGANVLTF.

The chain couples TRBV5-1 to TRBJ1-4; 7 positions agree with TRBD1. The germline gives CDR1 SGHRS, CDR2 YFSETQ. CDR3 length: 16 amino acids. Trimming took 4 bases from V and 0 from J; bases not matched to a gene: 6. In nucleotides, the CDR3 is TGCGCCAGCAGCCGGACAGGCATTGCAACTAATGAAAAACTGTTTTTT. This gives the protein CASSRTGIATNEKLFF.

The chain combines TRBV4-1 with TRBJ2-5; 8 nucleotides align to TRBD2. The junction had 6 bases not matched to a gene; V was cut back by 4 bases and J by 2 bases. Germline V gene sequence: CDR1 MGHRA, CDR2 YSYEKL. This CDR3 spans 15 amino acids. The CDR3 region is CASSLRGGFQETQYF. DNA of the CDR3: TGCGCCAGCAGCCTTCGGGGGGGCTTTCAAGAGACCCAGTACTTC.

This rearrangement joins TRBV29-1 to TRBJ1-1, with D unresolved. Germline V gene lookup returns CDR1 SQVTM and CDR2 ANQGSEA. The CDR3 totals 11 residues. Trimming removed 4 bases from V and 4 bases from J, with 7 bases in between. The CDR3 sequence is CSVGWATEAFF. The CDR3 bases are TGCAGCGTTGGGTGGGCCACTGAAGCTTTCTTT.

The chain is built from TRBV6-4 and TRBJ1-2; TRBD1 is a possible D gene (5 bases). There are 15 residues in the CDR3. Germline V gene lookup returns CDR1 MRHNA and CDR2 SNTAGT. V was trimmed by 5 bases and J by 7 bases, leaving 20 bases between them. The DNA of the CDR3 is TGTGCCAGCAGTCGCCTAGGGGCCGCTTTGAGTGGCTACACCTTC. Its protein product is CASSRLGAALSGYTF.

The gene calls are TRBV28 and TRBJ1-6, with a weak D call TRBD1 (6 bases). Trimming stripped 2 bases from V and 10 bases from J, with 12 bases between. The CDR3 loop spans 14 amino acids. Germline CDR1 reads MDHEN; CDR2 reads SYDVKM. The CDR3 coding sequence is TGTGCCAGCAGTTTAAGAGGGGGGCGCTCACCCCTCCACTTT. Translated: CASSLRGGRSPLHF. Complete variable domain (other parts from reference TRBV28 and TRBJ1-6): DVKVTQSSRYLVKRTGEKVFLECVQDMDHENMFWYRQDPGLGLRLIYFSYDVKMKEKGDIPEGYSVSREKKERFSLILESASTNQTSMYLCASSLRGGRSPLHFGNGTRLTVT.